Listed here is a single TCR beta chain. The data belong to a study of T-cell memory formation after mild COVID-19. TCRdb called the 5' RACE reads again in MiXCR, with one record for every CDR3 protein. The sample shows 350,000 to 500,000 distinct CDR3 sequences, 23% of them seen only once. The CDR3 loop spans 12 amino acids. The V gene end was trimmed by 1 base and the J gene end by 8 bases; junction bases not matched to a gene: 1. Germline assignment: CDR1 LGHDT and CDR2 YNNKEL (reference sequence). Sample: PBMCs or a T cell subset sorted from them (not recorded which). The origin of this receptor is an adult woman who had mild COVID-19 (a few samples of this study predate the infection). Cell type and time point are not known. The V gene is TRBV3-1, the J gene TRBJ1-2, with TRBD1 matching over 7 bases. CDR3 in amino acids: CASSQADRGYTF. Written as DNA, the CDR3 is TGTGCCAGCAGCCAAGCGGACAGGGGCTACACCTTC.